Described below is a single T cell receptor beta chain sequence and its context. Its target is not known. This CDR3 is built from 13 residues. V was clipped by 0 bases and J by 5 bases, with 5 bases between them. Germline assignment: CDR1 SEHNR and CDR2 FQNEAQ (reference sequence). Assay used: immunoSEQ multiplex PCR; TCRdb lists only in-frame clones, some missing. The repertoire consists of approximately 61,000 clones, with 70% to 90% occurring once and the leading ten covering about 8.1%. This sample is drawn from a study of PD-1 blockade in classical Hodgkin lymphoma. Time point: cycle 4 day 1 (C4D1), after more than 5 weeks of nivolumab. Each patient relapsed following autologous stem cell transplantation, and prior brentuximab vedotin exposure differed. Complete response, partial response or progressive disease was recorded as best response. Findings and caveats of the study: CD4+ TCR diversity climbed significantly by C4D1, unlike CD8+ TCR diversity. TCR diversity at baseline was reported to be reduced in newly diagnosed patients relative to healthy donors.

V is TRBV7-9 and J is TRBJ1-5; D gene ambiguous. The clonotype was recovered from a human donor with classical Hodgkin lymphoma. The starting material was peripheral blood mononuclear cells (PBMCs), obtained before the fourth cycle of nivolumab. In nucleotides, the CDR3 is TGTGCCAGCAGCTTAGCGGGAGATCAGCCCCAGCATTTT. This codes for CASSLAGDQPQHF.